This T cell receptor (beta chain) was identified during a study of T cell responses to AZD1222 COVID-19 vaccine. Study outcomes and limitations: Epitopes outside B.1.351 and B.1.1.7 mutated regions reportedly drew nearly half of spike TCRs. Sampling that yielded the repertoires occurred only after the peak T cell response.

Assay used: immunoSEQ multiplex PCR; TCRdb lists only in-frame clones, some missing. The sample consists of roughly 81,000 clones, over 80% of them appearing once. Concerning this clone: What it recognizes is unknown.

The clonotype was recovered from an adult in good health. Here the sequenced sample was peripheral blood, taken on day 0 of AZD1222 vaccination.

DNA for the CDR3: TGTGCCAGCAGCCACACGGGGGGCACCGGGGAGCTGTTTTTT. It is translated as CASSHTGGTGELFF. The chain links TRBV14 to TRBJ2-2, with 7 bases that match TRBD2. Germline V lookup: CDR1 SGHDN, CDR2 FVKESK. This CDR3 region has 14 residues. The junction had 2 bases not matched to a gene; V was cut back by 3 bases and J by 4 bases.